This paragraph covers one TCR beta chain sequence. CDR1 is LNHDA, CDR2 SQIVND, per germline (reference sequence). With 3 bases removed from V and 5 bases from J, the gap between germline ends came to 16 bases. The CDR3 has 15 residues. These data are taken from a study of CD8 T cells in Susac syndrome. The RNA input was about 0.5 to 1 ug, and it was reverse transcribed with random hexamers. TCRdb redid the calling of the immunoSEQ multiplex PCR reads with MiXCR, one entry per CDR3 protein. The top ten hold around 0.11% of the sample, which has 250,000 to 300,000 distinct CDR3 sequences, more than 75% seen once. TCR beta from blood CD8+ and CD4+ T cells was sequenced. The multiple sclerosis controls comprised treatment-naive patients whose relapsing-remitting disease was stable or active.

Input material: CD8+ T cells from PBMCs. V and J are TRBV19 and TRBJ1-1; D perhaps matches TRBD1 (5 bases). The sequence was collected from a human donor with multiple sclerosis. The CDR3 spells CASSIGFGARTEAFF. Here the CDR3 DNA reads TGTGCCAGTAGTATCGGGTTCGGGGCTAGGACTGAAGCTTTCTTT.